These T cell receptor beta chains were read from a single sample in a study of blood T cell repertoires in COVID-19. The table came from immunoSEQ multiplex PCR; TCRdb's copy has only in-frame clones and leaves some out. The top ten hold roughly 3% of the sample, which has 130,000 to 150,000 clones, 85% seen once. Source material: peripheral blood. The receptors stem from a woman aged 40-49 years with active or convalescent COVID-19. CDR3s include the opening cysteine and the closing phenylalanine or tryptophan. D genes are given only for firm matches. Clone size is stated in some rows and not others, as once, few, many or a class when expanded.

clone size	D gene	J gene	V gene	CDR3 DNA	CDR3 protein
few	-	TRBJ2-7	TRBV19	TGTGCCAGTAGTATCGCGGGGCTGAGCTCCTACGAGCAGTACTTC	CASSIAGLSSYEQYF
few	TRBD1	TRBJ1-2	TRBV5-4	TGTGCCAGCAGACTTGACAGGGGCCCTGTTAACTATGGCTACACCTTC	CASRLDRGPVNYGYTF
-	-	TRBJ2-7	TRBV4-2	TGTGCCAGCAGCCGGGAGGTCTCCTACGAGCAGTACTTC	CASSREVSYEQYF
-	TRBD2	TRBJ2-1	TRBV19	TGTGCCAGTAGTATGGGGCTAGCGGATTTCAATGAGCAGTTCTTC	CASSMGLADFNEQFF
-	TRBD1	TRBJ1-1	TRBV19	TGTGCCGCCCGGACAGGGGGGGGGAACACTGAAGCTTTCTTT	CAARTGGGNTEAFF
-	TRBD1	TRBJ1-6	TRBV7-2	TGTGCCAGCAGCTTAGATTCCGGACAGGATATGAATTCACCCCTCCACTTT	CASSLDSGQDMNSPLHF
few	TRBD1	TRBJ1-2	TRBV2	TGTGCCAGCAGTGAAGGGCAGGGGGCCGGTGGCTACACCTTC	CASSEGQGAGGYTF
-	TRBD1	TRBJ1-2	TRBV7-9	TGTGCCAGCAGCGAGAGGGGGACAGAATTTAACTATGGCTACACCTTC	CASSERGTEFNYGYTF
-	-	TRBJ1-5	TRBV28	TGTGCCAGCAGTCCGGGGGGGTTGAGCAATCAGCCCCAGCATTTT	CASSPGGLSNQPQHF
few	TRBD1	TRBJ2-7	TRBV4-1	TGCGCCAGCAGCCAAACCCGGGACAGGGCCTACGAGCAGTACTTC	CASSQTRDRAYEQYF
few	-	TRBJ1-4	TRBV4-2	TGTGCCAGCAGCCAAGGGGCCAACCTCCGGGGGGAAAAACTGTTTTTT	CASSQGANLRGEKLFF
-	-	TRBJ2-3	TRBV7-7	TGTGCTAGCAGCCCCACCGGACATCTTAGCACAGATACGCAGTATTTT	CASSPTGHLSTDTQYF
-	-	TRBJ1-5	TRBV5-3	TGTGCCAGAAGCCCCGGGAGGGCCGAAGTGAGAGGCAATCAGCCCCAGCATTTT	CARSPGRAEVRGNQPQHF
-	TRBD1	TRBJ1-2	TRBV19	TGTGCCAGTACCGGTTTAGGACAGGGTAATGGCTACACCTTC	CASTGLGQGNGYTF
-	-	TRBJ1-4	TRBV28	-	CASSFGTGTFSSGVFF
-	TRBD2	TRBJ2-4	TRBV20-1	TGCAGTGCTAGTCTAGCGGGGGAAGCCAAAAACATTCAGTACTTC	CSASLAGEAKNIQYF
-	TRBD1	TRBJ2-3	TRBV27	TGTGCCAGCAGCCGGGACAGAGGGACCGATACGCAGTATTTT	CASSRDRGTDTQYF
-	TRBD1	TRBJ1-5	TRBV28	TGTGCCAGCAGTCCCCACAGGGGGGGCAATCAGCCCCAGCATTTT	CASSPHRGGNQPQHF
-	TRBD1	TRBJ1-2	TRBV29-1	TGCAGCGTTGGGGGACAGAACTATGGCTACACCTTC	CSVGGQNYGYTF
-	TRBD1	TRBJ1-1	TRBV4-3	TGCGCCAGCAGCCTAGGGGGCAGGAAAACTTTCTTT	CASSLGGRKTFF
-	TRBD1	TRBJ1-2	TRBV6-5	TGTGCCAGTGGGGGAAGGGGGCCTAACTATGGCTACACCTTC	CASGGRGPNYGYTF
few	-	TRBJ2-7	TRBV7-9	TGTGCCAGCAGCTTAGCGCTCGGCAGGGCCTACGAGCAGTACTTC	CASSLALGRAYEQYF
-	-	TRBJ2-5	TRBV5-3	TGTGCCAGAAGTTTTGGCCGGGGTGAAGAGACCCAGTACTTC	CARSFGRGEETQYF
-	TRBD1	TRBJ1-4	TRBV3-1/TRBV3-2	TGTGCCAGCAGCGAGCAACGGGGACAGGGCACTAATGAAAAACTGTTTTTT	CASSEQRGQGTNEKLFF
-	-	TRBJ2-1	TRBV11-3	TGTGCCAGCAGCTCGAGAGGCGGGGCCTTCTCCTACAATGAGCAGTTCTTC	CASSSRGGAFSYNEQFF
-	-	TRBJ1-6	TRBV27	TGTGCCAGCAGTGGACAGAGGAGCTCCTATAATTCACCCCTCCACTTT	CASSGQRSSYNSPLHF
-	TRBD2	TRBJ2-3	TRBV3-1/TRBV3-2	TGTGCCAGCAGCCTCCGTGTAGCGGGGGGCGGGGGAGATACGCAGTATTTT	CASSLRVAGGGGDTQYF
-	-	TRBJ2-1	TRBV5-1	TGCGCCAGCAGCTTGGCGACACTGGGGGCGGGCTACAATGAGCAGTTCTTC	CASSLATLGAGYNEQFF
-	-	TRBJ2-5	TRBV5-1	TGCGCCAGCAGCATAGAGCCCGACAGAGTACAGTACTTC	CASSIEPDRVQYF
few	TRBD1	TRBJ1-4	TRBV7-2	TGTGCCAGCAGCTCTCGGGACAGTAATGAAAAACTGTTTTTT	CASSSRDSNEKLFF
-	-	TRBJ1-1	TRBV5-1	TGCGCCAGCAGCCCGGGGTGGGGGAACACTGAAGCTTTCTTT	CASSPGWGNTEAFF
-	-	TRBJ2-3	TRBV11-2	TGTGCCAGCAGCTTAGGATGGACAGCTTCCCCAGATACGCAGTATTTT	CASSLGWTASPDTQYF
-	-	TRBJ2-3	TRBV5-1	TGCGCCAGCAGCTTGGGTTCCTCAGGCACAGATACGCAGTATTTT	CASSLGSSGTDTQYF
-	-	TRBJ2-5	TRBV5-1	TGCGCCAGCAGCTTCGACCAAGAGACCCAGTACTTC	CASSFDQETQYF
-	-	TRBJ2-3	TRBV7-2	TGTGCCAGCAGCTTCAGCGGACTTAGCACAGATACGCAGTATTTT	CASSFSGLSTDTQYF
-	TRBD1	TRBJ2-1	TRBV5-1	TGCGCCAGCAGCCTGTCGGGACAGTATCGCAATGAGCAGTTCTTC	CASSLSGQYRNEQFF
few	-	TRBJ1-2	TRBV5-1	TGCGCCAGCAGCTTACAGGGTAAGGACGGCTACACCTTC	CASSLQGKDGYTF
-	TRBD1	TRBJ1-4	TRBV30	TGTGCCTGGAGTGAGTTTTTGGGACAGGGTAATGAAAAACTGTTTTTT	CAWSEFLGQGNEKLFF
-	TRBD2	TRBJ2-3	TRBV3-1/TRBV3-2	TGTGCCAGCAGCCGGACTAGCGGGGGGGGCTACGCAGATACGCAGTATTTT	CASSRTSGGGYADTQYF
-	TRBD1	TRBJ1-2	TRBV5-5	TGTGCCAGCAGCCTTCGACAGGGAGGAGCTGGCTACACCTTC	CASSLRQGGAGYTF
-	-	TRBJ2-7	TRBV7-2	TGTGCCAGCAGCTTAGGACTGGAGGGCGAGCAGTACTTC	CASSLGLEGEQYF
-	TRBD1	TRBJ1-1	TRBV7-2	TGTGCCAGCAGCGGAAGGGACAGAGGCACTGAAGCTTTCTTT	CASSGRDRGTEAFF
-	-	TRBJ1-1	TRBV27	TGTGCCAGCAGTTTATCCACAGTGTACAGGGTGGGTACTGAAGCTTTCTTT	CASSLSTVYRVGTEAFF
few	-	TRBJ1-5	TRBV11-2	TGTGCCAGCAGCTTAGTAGGGGGAACTCAGCCCCAGCATTTT	CASSLVGGTQPQHF
-	-	TRBJ2-4	TRBV10-1	TGCGCCAGCAGTGAGTGGGGGGGCCCGAGAACCAAAAACATTCAGTACTTC	CASSEWGGPRTKNIQYF
-	TRBD1	TRBJ2-7	TRBV28	TGTGCCAGCAGTTCCGGACAGGGATCGGAGCAGTACTTC	CASSSGQGSEQYF
-	-	TRBJ1-4	TRBV20-1	TGCAGTGCTAGTCGAACAGGGCGGGCTAATGAAAAACTGTTTTTT	CSASRTGRANEKLFF
-	-	TRBJ2-3	TRBV19	TGTGCCAGTAGGACAGGCCCAGGGACAGATACGCAGTATTTT	CASRTGPGTDTQYF